These 6 T cell receptor beta chains were all obtained from the same sample, sequenced in a study of tumor and adjacent non-tumor tissue in lung cancer. A modified ARM-PCR protocol with three rounds of nested PCR amplified TCRbeta. TCRdb passed the multiplex PCR reads through MiXCR, listing each CDR3 protein once. The sample includes about 43,000 distinct CDR3 sequences, about three fifths of them seen just once. RNA was extracted from bulk tissue without any cell sorting. Distant lung tissue was collected more than 3 cm away from the tumor edge. The source material was distant non-tumor lung tissue. All receptors derive from a man aged 45-65 years with non-small cell lung cancer.

As for this clonotype: It may be a read error: a sequence one base away is much more abundant. The gene calls are TRBV7-9 and TRBJ2-1; no definite D call. V was trimmed by 7 bases and J by 6 bases, leaving 10 bases between them. Germline CDR1 and CDR2: SEHNR and FQNEAQ (reference sequence). CDR3 length: 12 amino acids. Written as DNA, the CDR3 is TGTGCCAGCACCGTAATTGGCAATGAGCAGTTCTTC. Its translation is CASTVIGNEQFF.

A word on this clonotype: One end of the junction does not line up with germline, which may come from a read error. The V gene is TRBV30, the J gene TRBJ1-1; maybe TRBD1 (5 bases). This CDR3 contains 15 residues. Germline V CDR1 and CDR2: GTSNPN, SVGIG (reference sequence). CDR3 sequence (DNA): TGTGCCTGGGGTAAGGTGGACACTCCGAACACTGAAGATTTCTTT. It codes for CAWGKVDTPNTEDFF.

With regard to this clonotype: At one of its ends the junction is not consistent with the germline gene, which may arise from a read error. CDR3 sequence reads: CTSSTLGNVDDTQYF. CDR3 in DNA: TGTACCAGCAGTACCCTAGGGAATGTGGACGATACGCAGTATTTT. The genes are TRBV11-2 and TRBJ2-3; no firm D call. Germline-derived CDR1 and CDR2 are SGHAT and FQNNGV. This CDR3 region has 15 residues.

As for this clonotype: This may come from a read error, since a much larger clone is one base off. The rearrangement joins TRBV12-3 or TRBV12-4 to TRBJ2-2; no clear D. This CDR3 has 12 amino acids. The CDR3 bases are TGTCCCAGCAGTTTCGGATCCGGGGAGCTGTTTTTT. It translates to CPSSFGSGELFF.

Worth noting for this clonotype: This could be a read error, since a much larger clone is one nucleotide away. The gene calls are TRBV30 and TRBJ1-4; 10 nucleotides agree with TRBD1. The CDR3 spans 14 residues. CDR1 and CDR2 from the germline V gene are GTSNPN and SVGIG (reference sequence). The CDR3, as DNA: TGTACCTGCTCCCCCGGGACAGGGGACGAAAAACTGTTTTTT. As protein: CTCSPGTGDEKLFF.

This clonotype turned up a few times. This chain links TRBV5-1 with TRBJ1-2; D perhaps matches TRBD1 (6 bases). The CDR3 loop spans 13 amino acids. Trimming pared 4 bases from V and 2 bases from J, leaving 9 bases between. CDR1 and CDR2 (germline): SGHRS, YFSETQ. DNA for the CDR3: TGCGCCAGCAGCCTGGGACAAAACTATGGCTACACCTTC. Translating it yields CASSLGQNYGYTF.